This T cell receptor (beta chain) appears in the sequencing data of a study of blood T cell repertoires in COVID-19. V dropped 5 bases and J dropped 1 base, with 11 bases sitting between them. Germline CDR1 is SGHDT and CDR2 is YYEEEE. The CDR3 is made up of 14 amino acids. The table came from immunoSEQ multiplex PCR; TCRdb's copy has only in-frame clones and leaves some out. This sample has more than 250,000 clones; about 91% occur once, and the top ten carry roughly 1.2%. The sequenced material came from PBMCs or T cells enriched from blood (not recorded which). The receptor was derived from a woman in her thirties or forties with acute COVID-19. The V gene is TRBV5-6, the J gene TRBJ2-3, with D unresolved. The CDR3 nucleotides read TGTGCCAGCAGTCCGCCTCCGGGCACAGATACGCAGTATTTT. It is translated as CASSPPPGTDTQYF. Full variable domain (rest looked up from reference TRBV5-6 and TRBJ2-3): DAGVTQSPTHLIKTRGQQVTLRCSPKSGHDTVSWYQQALGQGPQFIFQYYEEEERQRGNFPDRFSGHQFPNYSSELNVNALLLGDSALYLCASSPPPGTDTQYFGPGTRLTVL.